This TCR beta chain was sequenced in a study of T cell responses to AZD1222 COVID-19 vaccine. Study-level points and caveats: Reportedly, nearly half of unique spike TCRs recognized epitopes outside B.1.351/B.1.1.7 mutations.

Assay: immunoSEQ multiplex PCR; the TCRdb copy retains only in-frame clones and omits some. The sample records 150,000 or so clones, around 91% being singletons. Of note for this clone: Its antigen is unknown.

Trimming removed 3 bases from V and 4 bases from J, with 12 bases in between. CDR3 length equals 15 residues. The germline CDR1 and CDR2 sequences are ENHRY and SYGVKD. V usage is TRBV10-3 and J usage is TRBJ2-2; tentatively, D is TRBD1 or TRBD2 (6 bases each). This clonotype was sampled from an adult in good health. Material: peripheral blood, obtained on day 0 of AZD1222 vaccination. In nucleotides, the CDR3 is TGTGCCATCAGTGAACAGAAGGGGGGCACCGGGGAGCTGTTTTTT. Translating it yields CAISEQKGGTGELFF.